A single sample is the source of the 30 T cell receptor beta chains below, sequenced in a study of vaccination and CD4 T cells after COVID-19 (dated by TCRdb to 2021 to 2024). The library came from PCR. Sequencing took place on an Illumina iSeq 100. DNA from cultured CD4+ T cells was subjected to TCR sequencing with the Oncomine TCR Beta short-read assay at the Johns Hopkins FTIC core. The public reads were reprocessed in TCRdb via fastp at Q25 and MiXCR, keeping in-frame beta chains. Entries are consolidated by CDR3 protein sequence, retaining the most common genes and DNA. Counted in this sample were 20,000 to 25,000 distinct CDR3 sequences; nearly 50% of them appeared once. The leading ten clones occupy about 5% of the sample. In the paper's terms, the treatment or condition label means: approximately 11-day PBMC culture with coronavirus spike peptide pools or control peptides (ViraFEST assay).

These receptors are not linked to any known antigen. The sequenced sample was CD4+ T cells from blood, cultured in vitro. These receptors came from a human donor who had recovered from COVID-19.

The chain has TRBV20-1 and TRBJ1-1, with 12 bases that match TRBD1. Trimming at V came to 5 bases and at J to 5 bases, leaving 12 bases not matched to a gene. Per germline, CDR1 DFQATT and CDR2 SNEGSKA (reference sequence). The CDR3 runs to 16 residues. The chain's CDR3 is CSAPGGTGGVGTEAFF. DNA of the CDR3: TGCAGTGCTCCCGGCGGGACAGGGGGCGTCGGTACTGAAGCTTTCTTT.

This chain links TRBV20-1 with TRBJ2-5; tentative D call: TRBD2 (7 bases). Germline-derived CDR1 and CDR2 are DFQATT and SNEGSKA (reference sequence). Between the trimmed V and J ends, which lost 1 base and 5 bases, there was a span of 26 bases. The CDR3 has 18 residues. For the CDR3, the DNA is TGCAGTGCTAGAGGCGGGGTGACTAGGGGGGGCACGCAGGAGACCCAGTACTTC. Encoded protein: CSARGGVTRGGTQETQYF.

CDR3 coding DNA: TGTGCCAGCGAGCGGGGGTTCCAAGAGACCCAGTACTTC. Translation: CASERGFQETQYF. The chain employs TRBV11-2 and TRBJ2-5; TRBD2 aligns across 8 bases. This CDR3 has 13 residues. Germline CDR1 is SGHAT and CDR2 is FQNNGV. The V and J ends lost 8 bases and 1 base, in that order; junction bases with no gene match: 3.

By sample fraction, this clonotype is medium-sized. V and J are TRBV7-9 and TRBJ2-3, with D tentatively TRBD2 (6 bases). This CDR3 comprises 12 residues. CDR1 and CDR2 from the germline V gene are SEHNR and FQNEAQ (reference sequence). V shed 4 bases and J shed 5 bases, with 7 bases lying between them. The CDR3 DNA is TGTGCCAGCAGCTCGGAGGGAGATACGCAGTATTTT. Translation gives CASSSEGDTQYF.

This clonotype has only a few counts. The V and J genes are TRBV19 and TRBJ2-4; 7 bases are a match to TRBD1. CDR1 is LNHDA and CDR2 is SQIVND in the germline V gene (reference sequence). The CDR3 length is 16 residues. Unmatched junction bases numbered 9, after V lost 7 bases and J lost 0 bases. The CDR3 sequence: CASKGANLLAKNIQYF. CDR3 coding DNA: TGTGCCAGTAAGGGGGCGAATCTTCTAGCCAAAAACATTCAGTACTTC.

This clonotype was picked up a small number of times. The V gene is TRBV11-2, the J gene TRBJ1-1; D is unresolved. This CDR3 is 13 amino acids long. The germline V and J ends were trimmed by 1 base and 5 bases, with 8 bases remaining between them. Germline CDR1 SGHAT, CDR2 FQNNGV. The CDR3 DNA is TGTGCCAGCAGCTTAGTCGAGGAAACTGAAGCTTTCTTT. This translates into CASSLVEETEAFF. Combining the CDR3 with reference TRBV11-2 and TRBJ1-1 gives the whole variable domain EAGVAQSPRYKIIEKRQSVAFWCNPISGHATLYWYQQILGQGPKLLIQFQNNGVVDDSQLPKDRFSAERLKGVDSTLKIQPAKLEDSAVYLCASSLVEETEAFFGQGTRLTVV.

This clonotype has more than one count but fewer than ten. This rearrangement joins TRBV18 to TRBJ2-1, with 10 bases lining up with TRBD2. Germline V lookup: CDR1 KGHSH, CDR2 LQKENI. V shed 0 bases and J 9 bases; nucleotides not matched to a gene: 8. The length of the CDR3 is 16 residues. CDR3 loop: CASSPPLSGRAAEQFF. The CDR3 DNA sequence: TGTGCCAGCTCACCACCGCTAAGCGGGAGGGCCGCTGAGCAGTTCTTC.

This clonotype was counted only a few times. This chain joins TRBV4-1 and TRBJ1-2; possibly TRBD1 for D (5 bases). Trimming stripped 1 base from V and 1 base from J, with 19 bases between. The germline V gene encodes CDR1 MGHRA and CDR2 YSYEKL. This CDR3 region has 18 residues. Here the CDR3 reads CASSQVEGRRGSNYGYTF. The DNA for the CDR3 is TGCGCCAGCAGCCAAGTTGAGGGTAGGCGGGGCAGTAACTATGGCTACACCTTC.

CDR3 DNA sequence: TGTGCCAGCAGCGTAGCGACTAGCGGGAGTCAAAATGAGCAGTTCTTC. It translates to CASSVATSGSQNEQFF. V gene TRBV9 combines with J gene TRBJ2-1, with 12 bases identical to TRBD2. The junction had 5 bases not matched to a gene; V was cut back by 0 bases and J by 7 bases. The CDR3 has 16 residues. The germline CDR1 and CDR2 sequences are SGDLS and YYNGEE.

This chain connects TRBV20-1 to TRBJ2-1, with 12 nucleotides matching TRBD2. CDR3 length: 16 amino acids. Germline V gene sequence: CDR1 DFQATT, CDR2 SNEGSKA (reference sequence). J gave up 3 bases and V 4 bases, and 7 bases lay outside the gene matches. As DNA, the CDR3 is TGCAGTGCTAAGCTAGCGGGAGGGCTATTCTACAATGAGCAGTTCTTC. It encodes CSAKLAGGLFYNEQFF.

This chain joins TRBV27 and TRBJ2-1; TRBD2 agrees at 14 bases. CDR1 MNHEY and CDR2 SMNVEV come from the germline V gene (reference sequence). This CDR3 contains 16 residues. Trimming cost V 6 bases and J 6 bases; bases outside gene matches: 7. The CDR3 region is CASSRRLAGGSNEQFF. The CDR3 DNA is TGTGCCAGCAGCCGTAGACTAGCGGGAGGGAGCAATGAGCAGTTCTTC.

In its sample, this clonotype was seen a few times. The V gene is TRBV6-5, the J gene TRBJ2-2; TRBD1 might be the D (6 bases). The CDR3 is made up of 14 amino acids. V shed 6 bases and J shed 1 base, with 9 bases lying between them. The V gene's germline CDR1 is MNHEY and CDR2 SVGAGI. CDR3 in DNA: TGTGCCAGCAGGTACAGGGAGAACACCGGGGAGCTGTTTTTT. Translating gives CASRYRENTGELFF.

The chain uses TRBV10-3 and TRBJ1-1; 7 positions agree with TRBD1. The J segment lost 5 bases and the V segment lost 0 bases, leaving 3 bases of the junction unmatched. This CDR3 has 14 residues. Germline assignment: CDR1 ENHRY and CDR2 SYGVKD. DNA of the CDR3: TGTGCCATCAGTGAGTCACAGGGGAGGACTGAAGCTTTCTTT. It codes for CAISESQGRTEAFF.

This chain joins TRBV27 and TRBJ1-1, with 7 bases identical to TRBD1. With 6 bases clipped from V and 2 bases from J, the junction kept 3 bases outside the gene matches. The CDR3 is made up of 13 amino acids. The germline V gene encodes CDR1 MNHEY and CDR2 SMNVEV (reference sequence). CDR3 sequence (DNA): TGTGCCAGCAGAGACAGGGTAAACACTGAAGCTTTCTTT. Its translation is CASRDRVNTEAFF.

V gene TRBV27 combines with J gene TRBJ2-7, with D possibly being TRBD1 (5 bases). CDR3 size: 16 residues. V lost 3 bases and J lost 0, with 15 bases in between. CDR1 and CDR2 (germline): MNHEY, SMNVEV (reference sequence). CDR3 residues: CASSLGPSWSSYEQYF. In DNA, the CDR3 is TGTGCCAGCAGTTTGGGGCCGTCGTGGAGCTCCTACGAGCAGTACTTC.

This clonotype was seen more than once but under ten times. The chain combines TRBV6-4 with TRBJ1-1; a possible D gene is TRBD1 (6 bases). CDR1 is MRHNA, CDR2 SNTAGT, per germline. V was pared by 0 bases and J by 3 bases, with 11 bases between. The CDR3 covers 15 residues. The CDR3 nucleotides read TGTGCCAGCAGTGACTCAGAGGGGGGGGACACTGAAGCTTTCTTT. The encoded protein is CASSDSEGGDTEAFF.

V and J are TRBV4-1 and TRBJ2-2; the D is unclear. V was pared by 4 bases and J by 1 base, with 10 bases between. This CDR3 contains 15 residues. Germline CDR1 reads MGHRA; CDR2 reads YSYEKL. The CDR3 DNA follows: TGCGCCAGCAGCCGTGGTTCCTTGAACACCGGGGAGCTGTTTTTT. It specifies CASSRGSLNTGELFF.

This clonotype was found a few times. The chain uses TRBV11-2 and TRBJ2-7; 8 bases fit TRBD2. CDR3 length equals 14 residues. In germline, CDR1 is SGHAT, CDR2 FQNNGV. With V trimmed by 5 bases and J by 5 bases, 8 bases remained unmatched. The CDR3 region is CASSDTSGNDEQYF. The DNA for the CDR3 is TGTGCCAGCAGCGACACTAGCGGAAACGACGAGCAGTACTTC.

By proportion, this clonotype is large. CDR3 sequence: CATPRDGSSYNEQFF. The CDR3 nucleotides read TGCGCCACCCCTAGGGACGGGAGCTCCTACAATGAGCAGTTCTTC. This rearrangement joins TRBV10-1 to TRBJ2-1; tentative D call: TRBD2 (6 bases). Deletions cut 10 bases from V and 0 bases from J, with 16 bases between. Germline V gene data show CDR1 as WNHNN and CDR2 as SYGVQD (reference sequence). The CDR3 runs 15 residues.

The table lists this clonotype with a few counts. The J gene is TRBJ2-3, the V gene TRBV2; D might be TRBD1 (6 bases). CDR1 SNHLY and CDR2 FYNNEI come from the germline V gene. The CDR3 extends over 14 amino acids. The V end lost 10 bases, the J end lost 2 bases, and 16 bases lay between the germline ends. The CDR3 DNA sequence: TGTGCCACCCAGAGGGACACTTACACAGATACGCAGTATTTT. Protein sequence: CATQRDTYTDTQYF.

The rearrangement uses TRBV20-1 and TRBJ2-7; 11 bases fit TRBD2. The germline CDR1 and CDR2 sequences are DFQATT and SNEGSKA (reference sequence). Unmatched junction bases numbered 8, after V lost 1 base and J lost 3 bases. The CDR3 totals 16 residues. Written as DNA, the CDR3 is TGCAGTGCTAGAGCCCTTCTAGCGGGAGGTAGCTACGAGCAGTACTTC. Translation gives CSARALLAGGSYEQYF.

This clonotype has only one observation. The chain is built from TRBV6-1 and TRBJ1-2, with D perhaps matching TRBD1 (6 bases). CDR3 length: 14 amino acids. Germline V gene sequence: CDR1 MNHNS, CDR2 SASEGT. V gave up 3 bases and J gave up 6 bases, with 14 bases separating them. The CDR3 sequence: CASSDGSGDDGYTF. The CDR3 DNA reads TGTGCCAGCAGTGACGGCTCAGGGGACGATGGCTACACCTTC.

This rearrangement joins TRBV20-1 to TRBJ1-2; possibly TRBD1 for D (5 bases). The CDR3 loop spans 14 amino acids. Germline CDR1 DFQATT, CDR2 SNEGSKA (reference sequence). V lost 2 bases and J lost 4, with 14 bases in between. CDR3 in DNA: TGCAGTGCTAGACCCTCAGGGAGAGGCTATGGCTACACCTTC. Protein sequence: CSARPSGRGYGYTF.

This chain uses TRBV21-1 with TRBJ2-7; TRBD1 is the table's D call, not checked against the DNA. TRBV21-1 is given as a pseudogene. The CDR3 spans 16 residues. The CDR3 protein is CASGPLRGQVSWEQYF. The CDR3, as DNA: TGTGCCAGCGGTCCACTTAGGGGACAGGTGAGTTGGGAGCAGTACTTC.

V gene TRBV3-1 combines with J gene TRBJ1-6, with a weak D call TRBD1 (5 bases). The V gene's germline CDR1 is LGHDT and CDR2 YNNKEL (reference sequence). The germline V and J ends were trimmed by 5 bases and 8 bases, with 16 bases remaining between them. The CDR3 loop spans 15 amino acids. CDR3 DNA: TGTGCCAGCAGCGGACCTGGGGGTCGGGATTCACCCCTCCACTTT. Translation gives CASSGPGGRDSPLHF.

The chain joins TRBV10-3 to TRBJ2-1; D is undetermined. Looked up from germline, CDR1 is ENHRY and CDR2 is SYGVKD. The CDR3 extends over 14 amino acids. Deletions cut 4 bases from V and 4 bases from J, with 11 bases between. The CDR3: CAISGTTPYNEQFF. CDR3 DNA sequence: TGTGCCATCAGTGGAACGACTCCTTACAATGAGCAGTTCTTC.

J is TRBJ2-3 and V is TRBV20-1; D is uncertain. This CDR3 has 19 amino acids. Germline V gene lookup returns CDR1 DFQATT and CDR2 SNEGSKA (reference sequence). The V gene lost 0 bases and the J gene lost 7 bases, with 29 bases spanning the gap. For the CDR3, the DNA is TGCAGTGCTAGAGACTTTATTGGTGAAGAGTCCGGTGACCAGTATACGCAGTATTTT. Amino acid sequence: CSARDFIGEESGDQYTQYF.

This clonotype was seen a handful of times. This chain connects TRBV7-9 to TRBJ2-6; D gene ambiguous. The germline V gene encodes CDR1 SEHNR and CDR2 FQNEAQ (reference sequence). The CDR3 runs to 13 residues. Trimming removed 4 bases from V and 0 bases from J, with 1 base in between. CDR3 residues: CASSSSGANVLTF. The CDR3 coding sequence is TGTGCCAGCAGCTCCTCTGGGGCCAACGTCCTGACTTTC.

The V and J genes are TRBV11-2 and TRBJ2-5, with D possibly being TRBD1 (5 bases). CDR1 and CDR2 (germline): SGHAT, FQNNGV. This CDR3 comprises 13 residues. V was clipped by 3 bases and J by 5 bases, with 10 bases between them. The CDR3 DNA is TGTGCCAGCAGCTTTGCAGGGCAGGAGACCCAGTACTTC. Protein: CASSFAGQETQYF.

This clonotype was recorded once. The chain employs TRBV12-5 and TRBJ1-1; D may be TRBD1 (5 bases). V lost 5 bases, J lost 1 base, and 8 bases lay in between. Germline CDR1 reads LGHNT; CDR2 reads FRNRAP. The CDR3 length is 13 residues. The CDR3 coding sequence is TGTGCTAGTGGTCGACAGCAGAACACTGAAGCTTTCTTT. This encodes CASGRQQNTEAFF.